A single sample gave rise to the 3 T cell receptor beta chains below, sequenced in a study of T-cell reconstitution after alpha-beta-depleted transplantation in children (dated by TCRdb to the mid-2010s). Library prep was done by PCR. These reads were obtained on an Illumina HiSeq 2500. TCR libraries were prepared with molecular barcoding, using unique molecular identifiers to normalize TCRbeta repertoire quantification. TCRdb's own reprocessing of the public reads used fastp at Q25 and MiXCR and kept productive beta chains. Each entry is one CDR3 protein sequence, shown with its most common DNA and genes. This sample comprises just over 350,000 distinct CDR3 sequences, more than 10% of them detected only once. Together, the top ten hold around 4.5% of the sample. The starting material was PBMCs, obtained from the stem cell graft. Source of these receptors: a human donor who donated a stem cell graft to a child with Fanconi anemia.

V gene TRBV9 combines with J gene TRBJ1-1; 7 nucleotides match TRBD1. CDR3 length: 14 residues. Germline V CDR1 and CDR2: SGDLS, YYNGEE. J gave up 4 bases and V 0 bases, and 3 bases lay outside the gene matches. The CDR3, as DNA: TGTGCCAGCAGCGTAGTACAGGGGTCCACTGAAGCTTTCTTT. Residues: CASSVVQGSTEAFF.

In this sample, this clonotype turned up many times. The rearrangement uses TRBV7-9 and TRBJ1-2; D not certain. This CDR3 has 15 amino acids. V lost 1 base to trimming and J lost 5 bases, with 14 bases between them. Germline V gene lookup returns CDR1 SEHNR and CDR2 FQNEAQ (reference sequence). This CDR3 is CASSLGSTVEYGYTF. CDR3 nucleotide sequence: TGTGCCAGCAGCTTAGGTTCGACGGTCGAGTATGGCTACACCTTC.

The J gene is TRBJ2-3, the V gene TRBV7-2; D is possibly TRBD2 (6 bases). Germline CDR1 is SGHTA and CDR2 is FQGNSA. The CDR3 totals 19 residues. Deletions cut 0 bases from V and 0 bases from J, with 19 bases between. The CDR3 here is CASSLAIPFGAGSTDTQYF. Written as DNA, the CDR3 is TGTGCCAGCAGCTTAGCCATTCCCTTCGGGGCGGGGAGCACAGATACGCAGTATTTT.